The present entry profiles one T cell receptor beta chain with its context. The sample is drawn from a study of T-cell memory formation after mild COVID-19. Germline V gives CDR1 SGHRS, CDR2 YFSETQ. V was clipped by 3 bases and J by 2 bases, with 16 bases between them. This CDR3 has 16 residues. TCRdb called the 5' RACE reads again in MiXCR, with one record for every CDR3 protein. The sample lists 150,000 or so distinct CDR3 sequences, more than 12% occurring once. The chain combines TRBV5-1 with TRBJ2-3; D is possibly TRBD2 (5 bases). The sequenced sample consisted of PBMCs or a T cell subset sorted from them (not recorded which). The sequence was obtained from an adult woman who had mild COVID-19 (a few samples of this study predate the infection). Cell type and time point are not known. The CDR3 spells CASSYRLSRTTDTQYF. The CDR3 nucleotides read TGCGCCAGCAGCTACCGACTAAGCAGGACCACAGATACGCAGTATTTT.